This T cell receptor beta chain was identified during a study of blood T cell repertoires in COVID-19. This clone was recorded a few times. V shed 0 bases, J shed 5 bases, and the junction held 14 bases outside the gene matches. The CDR3 length is 18 residues. Per germline, CDR1 MGHRA and CDR2 YSYEKL. Measured with immunoSEQ multiplex PCR; TCRdb has only the in-frame clones, and not every one. The profile shows some 160,000 clones, approximately 86% of them singletons. The chain carries TRBV4-1 and TRBJ2-7; 9 positions agree with TRBD1. This clonotype was obtained from a woman aged 80 or older with COVID-19, enrolled during active disease. The specimen sequenced was peripheral blood. The CDR3 region has the DNA TGCGCCAGCAGCCAAGATCATGAGCGTCGGGACAGGGTAAACGAGCAGTACTTC. This gives the protein CASSQDHERRDRVNEQYF.